The clone carrying this T cell receptor (beta chain) came up many times. Then a second PCR, running about 6 to 12 cycles, was carried out with a sample-barcoded 5' primer and a J-beta primer mix. From the 5' RACE reads, TCRdb called clonotypes with MiXCR, one entry per CDR3 protein. The sample lists approximately 680,000 distinct CDR3 sequences; about 32% were seen once. This record comes from a study of blood T cells in healthy people across ages. This CDR3 is built from 14 residues. V shed 5 bases and J shed 2 bases, with 12 bases lying between them. Sequenced input: blood. The sequence derives from a woman aged 80 or older in good health. J is TRBJ1-2 and V is TRBV12-3 or TRBV12-4; a weak D match, TRBD1 (5 bases). In DNA form, the CDR3 reads TGTGCCAGCAGTCCGATGGGGGTGAACTATGGCTACACCTTC. The encoded protein is CASSPMGVNYGYTF.